This T cell receptor (beta chain) was sequenced for a study of OX40 agonist ivuxolimab in advanced cancers. As for the study in general: Patients were infused with ivuxolimab every 2 weeks at 0.01 to 10 mg/kg.

Autoimmune disease history or systemic immunosuppression meant exclusion. Blood got drawn at baseline, again on cycle 4 day 1, and then on cycle 7 day 1. This table comes from immunoSEQ multiplex PCR, and its TCRdb copy is limited to in-frame clones, with some not included. The sample lists 55,000 to 80,000 clones, around 84% occurring once. With 2 bases removed from V and 2 bases from J, the gap between germline ends came to 9 bases. This CDR3 contains 15 residues. Germline V gives CDR1 MNHEY, CDR2 SMNVEV (reference sequence). The receptor was isolated from an adult with an advanced solid tumor such as melanoma, head and neck, liver or kidney cancer. The rearrangement joins TRBV27 to TRBJ1-4; D is ambiguous. Specimen: CD4+ or CD8+ T cells sorted from blood, collected in a trial of the OX40 agonist ivuxolimab. CDR3 loop: CASSLRPATNEKLFF. In DNA, the CDR3 is TGTGCCAGCAGTTTAAGGCCGGCGACTAATGAAAAACTGTTTTTT.